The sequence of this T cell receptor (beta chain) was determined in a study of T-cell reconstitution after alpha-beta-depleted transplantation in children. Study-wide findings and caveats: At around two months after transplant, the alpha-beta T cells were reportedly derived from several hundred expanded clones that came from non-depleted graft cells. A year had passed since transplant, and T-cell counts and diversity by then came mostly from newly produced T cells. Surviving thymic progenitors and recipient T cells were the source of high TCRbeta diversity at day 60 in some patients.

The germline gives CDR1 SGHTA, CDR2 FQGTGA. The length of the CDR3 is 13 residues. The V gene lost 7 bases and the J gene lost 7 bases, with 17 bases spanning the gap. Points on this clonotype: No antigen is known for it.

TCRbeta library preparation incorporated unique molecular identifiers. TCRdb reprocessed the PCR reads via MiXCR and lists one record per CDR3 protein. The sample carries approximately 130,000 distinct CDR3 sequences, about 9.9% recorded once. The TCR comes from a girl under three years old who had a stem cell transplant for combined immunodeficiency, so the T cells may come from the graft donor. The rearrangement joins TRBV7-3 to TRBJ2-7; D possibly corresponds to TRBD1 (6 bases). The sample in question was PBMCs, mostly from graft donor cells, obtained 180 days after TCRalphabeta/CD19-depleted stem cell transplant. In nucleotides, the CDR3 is TGTGCCAGCACCAACAGGGTGCGCCGGGAGCAGTACTTC. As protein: CASTNRVRREQYF.